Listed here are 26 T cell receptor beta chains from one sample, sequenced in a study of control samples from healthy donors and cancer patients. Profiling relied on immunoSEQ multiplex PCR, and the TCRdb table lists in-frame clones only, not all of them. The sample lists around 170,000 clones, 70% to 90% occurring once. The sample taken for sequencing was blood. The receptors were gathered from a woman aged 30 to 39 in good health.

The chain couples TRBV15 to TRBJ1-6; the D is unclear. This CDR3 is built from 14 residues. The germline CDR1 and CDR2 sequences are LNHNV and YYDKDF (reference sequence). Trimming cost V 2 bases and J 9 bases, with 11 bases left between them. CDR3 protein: CATSRWGGSSPLHF. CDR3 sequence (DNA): TGTGCCACCAGCAGATGGGGAGGGAGTTCACCCCTCCACTTT.

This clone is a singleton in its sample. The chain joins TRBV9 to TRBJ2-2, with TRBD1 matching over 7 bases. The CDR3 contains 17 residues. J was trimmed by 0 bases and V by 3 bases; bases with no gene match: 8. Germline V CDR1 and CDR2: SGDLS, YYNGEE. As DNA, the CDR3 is TGTGCCAGCAGCGGACGACAGGGAGAATCGAACACCGGGGAGCTGTTTTTT. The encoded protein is CASSGRQGESNTGELFF.

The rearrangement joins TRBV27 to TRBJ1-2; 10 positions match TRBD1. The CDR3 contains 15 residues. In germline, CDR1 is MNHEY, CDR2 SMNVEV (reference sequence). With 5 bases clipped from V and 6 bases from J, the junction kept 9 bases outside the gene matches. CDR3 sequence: CASSPWTGGFDGYTF. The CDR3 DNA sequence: TGTGCCAGCAGTCCATGGACAGGGGGGTTTGATGGCTACACCTTC.

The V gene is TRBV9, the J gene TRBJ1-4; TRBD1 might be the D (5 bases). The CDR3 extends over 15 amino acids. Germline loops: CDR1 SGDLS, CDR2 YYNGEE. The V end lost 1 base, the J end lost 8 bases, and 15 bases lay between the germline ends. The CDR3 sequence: CASSVTGGEGEKLFF. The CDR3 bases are TGTGCCAGCAGCGTAACGGGGGGAGAAGGCGAAAAACTGTTTTTT.

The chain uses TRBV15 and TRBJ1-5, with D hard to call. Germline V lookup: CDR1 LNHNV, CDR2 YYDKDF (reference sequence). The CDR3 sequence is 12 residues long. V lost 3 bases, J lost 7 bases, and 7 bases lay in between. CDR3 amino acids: CATSSETQPQHF. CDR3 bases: TGTGCCACCAGCAGTGAAACACAGCCCCAGCATTTT.

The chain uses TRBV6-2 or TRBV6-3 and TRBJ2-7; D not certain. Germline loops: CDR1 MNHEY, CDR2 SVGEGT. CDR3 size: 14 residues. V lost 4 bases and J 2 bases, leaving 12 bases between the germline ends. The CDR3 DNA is TGTGCCAGCAGTTGGAGAGAGACGCCCTACGAGCAGTACTTC. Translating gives CASSWRETPYEQYF.

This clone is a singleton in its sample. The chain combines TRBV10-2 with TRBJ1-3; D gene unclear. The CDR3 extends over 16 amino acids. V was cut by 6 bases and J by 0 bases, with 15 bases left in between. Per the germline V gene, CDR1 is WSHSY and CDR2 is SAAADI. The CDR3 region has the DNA TGCGCCAGCAGCCCAGGCACAGTCGCCTCTGGAAACACCATATATTTT. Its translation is CASSPGTVASGNTIYF.

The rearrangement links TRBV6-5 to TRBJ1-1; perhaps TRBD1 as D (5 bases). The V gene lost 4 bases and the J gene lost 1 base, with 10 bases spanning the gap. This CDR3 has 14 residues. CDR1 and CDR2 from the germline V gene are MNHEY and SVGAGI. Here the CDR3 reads CASSLGRKNTEAFF. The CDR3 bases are TGTGCCAGCAGTTTGGGACGGAAGAACACTGAAGCTTTCTTT.

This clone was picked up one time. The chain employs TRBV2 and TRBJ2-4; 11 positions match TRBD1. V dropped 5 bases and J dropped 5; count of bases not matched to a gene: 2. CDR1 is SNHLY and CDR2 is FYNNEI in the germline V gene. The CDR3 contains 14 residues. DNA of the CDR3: TGTGCCAGCAGTCGGGACAGGGGGGAAAACATTCAGTACTTC. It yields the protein CASSRDRGENIQYF.

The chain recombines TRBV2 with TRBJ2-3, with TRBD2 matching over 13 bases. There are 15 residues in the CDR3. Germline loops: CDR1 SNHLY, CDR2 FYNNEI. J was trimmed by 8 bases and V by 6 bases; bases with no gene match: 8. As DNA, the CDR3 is TGTGCCAGCAGGGAGGGACTAGCGGGGAGGGGTACGCAGTATTTT. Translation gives CASREGLAGRGTQYF. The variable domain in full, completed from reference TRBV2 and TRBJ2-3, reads EPEVTQTPSHQVTQMGQEVILRCVPISNHLYFYWYRQILGQKVEFLVSFYNNEISEKSEIFDDQFSVERPDGSNFTLKIRSTKLEDSAMYFCASREGLAGRGTQYFGPGTRLTVL.

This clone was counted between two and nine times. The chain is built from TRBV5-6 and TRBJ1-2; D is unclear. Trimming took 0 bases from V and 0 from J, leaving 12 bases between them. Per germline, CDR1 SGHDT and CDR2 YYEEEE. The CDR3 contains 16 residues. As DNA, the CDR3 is TGTGCCAGCAGCTTGGCTACGGACCCATCTAACTATGGCTACACCTTC. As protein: CASSLATDPSNYGYTF.

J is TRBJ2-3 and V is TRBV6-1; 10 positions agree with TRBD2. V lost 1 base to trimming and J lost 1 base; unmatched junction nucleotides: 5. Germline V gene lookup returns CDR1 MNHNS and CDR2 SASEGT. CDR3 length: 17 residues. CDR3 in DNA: TGTGCCAGCAGTGAAGAAGTAGCGGGAGGCCGCACAGATACGCAGTATTTT. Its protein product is CASSEEVAGGRTDTQYF.

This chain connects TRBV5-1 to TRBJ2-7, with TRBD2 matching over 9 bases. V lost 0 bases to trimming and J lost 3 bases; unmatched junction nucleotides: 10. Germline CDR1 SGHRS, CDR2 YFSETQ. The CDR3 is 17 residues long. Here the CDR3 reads CASSLGPGTSPYYEQYF. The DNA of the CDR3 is TGCGCCAGCAGCTTGGGTCCCGGGACTAGCCCCTACTACGAGCAGTACTTC.

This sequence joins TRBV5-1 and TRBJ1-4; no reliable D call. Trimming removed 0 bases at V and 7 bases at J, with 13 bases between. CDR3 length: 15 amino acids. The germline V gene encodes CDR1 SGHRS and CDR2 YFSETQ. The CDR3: CASSLGQWKTEKLFF. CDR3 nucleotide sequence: TGCGCCAGCAGCTTGGGGCAGTGGAAAACTGAAAAACTGTTTTTT.

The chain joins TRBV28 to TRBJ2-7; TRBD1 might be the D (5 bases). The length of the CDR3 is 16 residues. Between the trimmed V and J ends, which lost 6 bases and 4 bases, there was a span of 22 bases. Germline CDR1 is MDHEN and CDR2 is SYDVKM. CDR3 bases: TGTGCCAGCAGGATCCTCCAGGGCCCGCACTCTTACGAGCAGTACTTC. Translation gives CASRILQGPHSYEQYF.

The CDR3 loop reads CATGEQGSGTDTQYF. CDR3 bases: TGTGCCACCGGGGAACAGGGGTCGGGCACAGATACGCAGTATTTT. The chain has TRBV24-1 and TRBJ2-3, with 7 bases aligning to TRBD1. Germline V gives CDR1 KGHDR, CDR2 SFDVKD. V lost 9 bases to trimming and J lost 1 base; unmatched junction nucleotides: 9. The CDR3 is 15 amino acids.

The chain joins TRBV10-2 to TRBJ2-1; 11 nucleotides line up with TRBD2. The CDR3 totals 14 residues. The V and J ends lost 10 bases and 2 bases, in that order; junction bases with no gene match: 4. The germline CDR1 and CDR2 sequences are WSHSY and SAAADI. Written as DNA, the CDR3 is TGCGCCACCCAGACTAGCGGGGCCTACAATGAGCAGTTCTTC. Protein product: CATQTSGAYNEQFF.

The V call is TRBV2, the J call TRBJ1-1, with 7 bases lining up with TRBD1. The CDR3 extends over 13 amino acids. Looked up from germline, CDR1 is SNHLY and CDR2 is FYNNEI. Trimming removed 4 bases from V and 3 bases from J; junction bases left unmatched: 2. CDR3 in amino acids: CASSGTGDTEAFF. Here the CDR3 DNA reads TGTGCCAGCAGTGGAACAGGGGACACTGAAGCTTTCTTT. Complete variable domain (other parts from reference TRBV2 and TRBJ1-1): EPEVTQTPSHQVTQMGQEVILRCVPISNHLYFYWYRQILGQKVEFLVSFYNNEISEKSEIFDDQFSVERPDGSNFTLKIRSTKLEDSAMYFCASSGTGDTEAFFGQGTRLTVV.

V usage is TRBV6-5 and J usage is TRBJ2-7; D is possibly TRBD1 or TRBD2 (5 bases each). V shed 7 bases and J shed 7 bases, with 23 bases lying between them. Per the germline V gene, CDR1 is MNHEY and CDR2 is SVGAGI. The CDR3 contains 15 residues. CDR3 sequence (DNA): TGTGCCAGCAACCCAGGGAAAGAGGGGAAAAAAGAGCAGTACGTC. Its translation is CASNPGKEGKKEQYV.

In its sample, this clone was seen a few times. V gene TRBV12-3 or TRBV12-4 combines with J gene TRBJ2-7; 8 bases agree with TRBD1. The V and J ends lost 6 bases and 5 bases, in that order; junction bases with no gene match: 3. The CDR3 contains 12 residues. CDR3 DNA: TGTGCCAGCAGGGCCAGGGGGCACGAGCAGTACGTC. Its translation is CASRARGHEQYV.

CDR3 loop: CASSTGTGVNEQFF. DNA for the CDR3: TGTGCCAGTAGTACCGGGACAGGGGTGAATGAGCAGTTCTTC. V usage is TRBV19 and J usage is TRBJ2-1, with 10 bases fitting TRBD1. The CDR3 sequence is 14 residues long. With 4 bases clipped from V and 7 bases from J, the junction kept 4 bases outside the gene matches. The germline V gene encodes CDR1 LNHDA and CDR2 SQIVND (reference sequence).

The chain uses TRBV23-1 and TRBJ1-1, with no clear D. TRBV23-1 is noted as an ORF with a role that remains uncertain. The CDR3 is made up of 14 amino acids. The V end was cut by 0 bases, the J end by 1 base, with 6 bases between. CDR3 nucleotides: TGCGCCAGCAGTCAATCTTCGGGGAACACTGAAGCTTTCTTT. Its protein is CASSQSSGNTEAFF.

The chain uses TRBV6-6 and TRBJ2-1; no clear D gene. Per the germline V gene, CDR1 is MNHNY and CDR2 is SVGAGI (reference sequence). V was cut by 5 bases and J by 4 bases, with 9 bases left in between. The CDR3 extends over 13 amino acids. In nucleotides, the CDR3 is TGTGCCAGCAGTAAAGACGGTTACAATGAGCAGTTCTTC. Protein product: CASSKDGYNEQFF.

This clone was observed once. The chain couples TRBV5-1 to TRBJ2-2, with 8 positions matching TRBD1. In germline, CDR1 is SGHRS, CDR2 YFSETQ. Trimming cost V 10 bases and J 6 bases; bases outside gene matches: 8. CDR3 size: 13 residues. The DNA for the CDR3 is TGCGCCGGACGACAGGGGATCTCCGGGGAGCTGTTTTTT. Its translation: CAGRQGISGELFF.

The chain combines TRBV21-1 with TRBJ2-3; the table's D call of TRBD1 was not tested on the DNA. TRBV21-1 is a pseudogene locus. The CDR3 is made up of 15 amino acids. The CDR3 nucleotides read TGTGCCAGCAGCAAAGCGTCAGGGCCACGGGATACGCAGTATTTT. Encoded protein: CASSKASGPRDTQYF.

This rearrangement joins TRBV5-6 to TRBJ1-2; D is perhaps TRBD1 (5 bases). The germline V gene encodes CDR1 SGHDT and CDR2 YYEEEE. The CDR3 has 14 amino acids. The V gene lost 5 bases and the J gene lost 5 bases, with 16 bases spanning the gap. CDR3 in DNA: TGTGCCAGCAGTTTTCCGGGGGACGGATATGGCTACACCTTC. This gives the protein CASSFPGDGYGYTF.